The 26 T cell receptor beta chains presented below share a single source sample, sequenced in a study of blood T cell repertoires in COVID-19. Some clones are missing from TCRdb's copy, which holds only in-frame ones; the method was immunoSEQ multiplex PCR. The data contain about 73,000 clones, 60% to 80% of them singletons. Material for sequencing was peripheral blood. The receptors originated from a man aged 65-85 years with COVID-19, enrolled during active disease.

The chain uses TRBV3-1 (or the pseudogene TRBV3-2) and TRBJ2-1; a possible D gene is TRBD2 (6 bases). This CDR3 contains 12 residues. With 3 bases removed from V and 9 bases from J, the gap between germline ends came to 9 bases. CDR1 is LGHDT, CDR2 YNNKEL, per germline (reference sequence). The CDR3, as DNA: TGTGCCAGCAGCCACCGGGAGTCTGAGCAGTTCTTC. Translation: CASSHRESEQFF.

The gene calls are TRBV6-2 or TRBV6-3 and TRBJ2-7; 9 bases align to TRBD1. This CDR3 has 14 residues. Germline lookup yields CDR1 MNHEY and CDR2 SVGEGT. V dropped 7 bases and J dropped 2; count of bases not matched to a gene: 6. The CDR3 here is CASTPTGGPYEQYF. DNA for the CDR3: TGTGCCAGCACCCCGACAGGGGGGCCCTACGAGCAGTACTTC.

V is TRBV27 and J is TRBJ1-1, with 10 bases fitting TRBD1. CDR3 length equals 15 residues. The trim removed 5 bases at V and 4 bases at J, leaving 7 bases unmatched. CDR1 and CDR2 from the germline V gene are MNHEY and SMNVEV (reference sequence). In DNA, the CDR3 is TGTGCCAGCAGTCAACGGGACAGGGGTGCCACTGAAGCTTTCTTT. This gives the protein CASSQRDRGATEAFF.

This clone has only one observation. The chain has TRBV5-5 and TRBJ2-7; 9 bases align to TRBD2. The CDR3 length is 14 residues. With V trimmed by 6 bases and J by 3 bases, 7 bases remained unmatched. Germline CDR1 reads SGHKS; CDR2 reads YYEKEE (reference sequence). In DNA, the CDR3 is TGTGCCAGCAACCCCGGGACTAGCCTCTACGAGCAGTACTTC. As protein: CASNPGTSLYEQYF.

DNA for the CDR3: TGCGCCAGCAGCCAAGGGCGGAGCAGGGGCTTTGAAAAACTGTTTTTT. This codes for CASSQGRSRGFEKLFF. This sequence joins TRBV4-3 and TRBJ1-4; perhaps TRBD1 as D (6 bases). The CDR3 extends over 16 amino acids. Deletions cut 1 base from V and 7 bases from J, with 16 bases between. Germline V gives CDR1 LGHNA, CDR2 YSLEER.

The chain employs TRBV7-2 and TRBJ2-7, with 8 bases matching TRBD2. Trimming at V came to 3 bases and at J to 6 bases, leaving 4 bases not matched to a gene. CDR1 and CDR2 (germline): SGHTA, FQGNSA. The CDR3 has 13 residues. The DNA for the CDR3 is TGTGCCAGCAGCTTCGGACTAGCCTTCGAGCAGTACTTC. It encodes CASSFGLAFEQYF.

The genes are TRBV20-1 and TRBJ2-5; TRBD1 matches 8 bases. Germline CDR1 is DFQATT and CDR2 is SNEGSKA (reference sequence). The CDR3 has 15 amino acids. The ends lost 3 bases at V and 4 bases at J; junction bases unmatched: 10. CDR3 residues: CSASRAAGGLETQYF. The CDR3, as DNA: TGCAGTGCTAGTAGGGCGGCAGGGGGCTTAGAGACCCAGTACTTC.

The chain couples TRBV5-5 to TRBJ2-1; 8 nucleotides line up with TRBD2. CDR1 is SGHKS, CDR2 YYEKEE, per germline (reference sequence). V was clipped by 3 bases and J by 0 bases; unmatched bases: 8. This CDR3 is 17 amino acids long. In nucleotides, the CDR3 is TGTGCCAGCAGCTCCCCCTTGAGCGGGAGCTCCTACAATGAGCAGTTCTTC. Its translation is CASSSPLSGSSYNEQFF. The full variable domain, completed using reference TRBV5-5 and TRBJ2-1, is DAGVTQSPTHLIKTRGQQVTLRCSPISGHKSVSWYQQVLGQGPQFIFQYYEKEERGRGNFPDRFSARQFPNYSSELNVNALLLGDSALYLCASSSPLSGSSYNEQFFGPGTRLTVL.

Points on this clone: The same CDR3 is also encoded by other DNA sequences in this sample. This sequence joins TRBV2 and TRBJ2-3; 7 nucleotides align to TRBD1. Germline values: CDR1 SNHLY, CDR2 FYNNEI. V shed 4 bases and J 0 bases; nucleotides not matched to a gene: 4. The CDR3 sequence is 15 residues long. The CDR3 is CASSGGTASTDTQYF. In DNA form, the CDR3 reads TGTGCCAGCAGTGGGGGGACAGCTAGCACAGATACGCAGTATTTT.

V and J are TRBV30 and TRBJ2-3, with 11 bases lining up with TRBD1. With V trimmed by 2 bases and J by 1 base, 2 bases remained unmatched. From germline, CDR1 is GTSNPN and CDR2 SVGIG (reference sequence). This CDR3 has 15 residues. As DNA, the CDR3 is TGTGCCTGGAGTCGGGGACAGGGGGGCACAGATACGCAGTATTTT. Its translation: CAWSRGQGGTDTQYF.

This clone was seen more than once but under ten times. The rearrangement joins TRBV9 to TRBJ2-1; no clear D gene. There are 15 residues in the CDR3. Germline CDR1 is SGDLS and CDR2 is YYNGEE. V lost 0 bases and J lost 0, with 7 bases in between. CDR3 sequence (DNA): TGTGCCAGCAGCGTAGGGAGCAGCTCCTACAATGAGCAGTTCTTC. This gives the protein CASSVGSSSYNEQFF.

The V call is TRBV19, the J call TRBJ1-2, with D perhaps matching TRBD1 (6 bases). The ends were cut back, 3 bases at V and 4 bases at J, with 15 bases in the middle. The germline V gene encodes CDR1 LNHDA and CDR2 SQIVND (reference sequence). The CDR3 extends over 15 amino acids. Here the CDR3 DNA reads TGTGCCAGTAGTATTGTGGGGGCGCGGAGCTATGGCTACACCTTC. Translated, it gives CASSIVGARSYGYTF.

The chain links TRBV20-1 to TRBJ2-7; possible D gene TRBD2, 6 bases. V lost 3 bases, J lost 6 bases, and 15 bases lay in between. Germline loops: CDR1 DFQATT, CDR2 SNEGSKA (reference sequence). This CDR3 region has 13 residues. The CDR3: CSASSGGAGEQYF. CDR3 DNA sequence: TGCAGTGCTAGTAGCGGAGGGGCGGGCGAGCAGTACTTC.

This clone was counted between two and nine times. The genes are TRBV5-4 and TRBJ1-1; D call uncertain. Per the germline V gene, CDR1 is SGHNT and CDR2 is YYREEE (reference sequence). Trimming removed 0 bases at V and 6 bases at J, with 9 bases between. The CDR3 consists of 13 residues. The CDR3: CASSLGEFAEAFF. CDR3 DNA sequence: TGTGCCAGCAGCTTGGGAGAGTTTGCTGAAGCTTTCTTT.

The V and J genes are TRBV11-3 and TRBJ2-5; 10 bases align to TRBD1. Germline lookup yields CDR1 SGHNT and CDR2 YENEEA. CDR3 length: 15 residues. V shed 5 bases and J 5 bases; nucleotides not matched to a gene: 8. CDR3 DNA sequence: TGTGCCAGCAGCCGCGGGACAGGGGCCCAGGAGACCCAGTACTTC. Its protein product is CASSRGTGAQETQYF.

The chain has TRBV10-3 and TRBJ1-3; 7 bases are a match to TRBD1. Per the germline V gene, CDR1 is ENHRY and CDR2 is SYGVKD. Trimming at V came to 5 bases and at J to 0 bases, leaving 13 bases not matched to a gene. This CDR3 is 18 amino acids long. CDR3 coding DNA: TGTGCCATCAGTAAAGATCAGGGGGGAATCCTCTCTGGAAACACCATATATTTT. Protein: CAISKDQGGILSGNTIYF.

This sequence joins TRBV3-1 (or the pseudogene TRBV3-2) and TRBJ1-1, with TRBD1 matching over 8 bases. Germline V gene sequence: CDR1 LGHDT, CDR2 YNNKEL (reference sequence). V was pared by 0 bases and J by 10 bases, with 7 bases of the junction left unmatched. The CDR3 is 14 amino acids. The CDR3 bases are TGTGCCAGCAGCCAAGATCGAGACAGGGGATCAGCTTTCTTT. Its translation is CASSQDRDRGSAFF.

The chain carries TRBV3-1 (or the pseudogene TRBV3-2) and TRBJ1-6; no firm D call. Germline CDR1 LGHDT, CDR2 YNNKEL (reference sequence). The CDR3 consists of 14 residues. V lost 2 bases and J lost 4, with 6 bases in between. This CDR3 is CASSQSDYNSPLHF. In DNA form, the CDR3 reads TGTGCCAGCAGCCAATCAGATTATAATTCACCCCTCCACTTT.

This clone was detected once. The CDR3 protein is CASSSYPPLAASYEQYF. The CDR3 coding sequence is TGTGCCAGCAGTTCATACCCGCCCCTAGCGGCCTCCTACGAGCAGTACTTC. The chain employs TRBV27 and TRBJ2-7; TRBD2 matches 7 bases. The CDR3 sequence is 17 residues long. V shed 4 bases and J 0 bases; nucleotides not matched to a gene: 12. Germline V CDR1 and CDR2: MNHEY, SMNVEV (reference sequence).

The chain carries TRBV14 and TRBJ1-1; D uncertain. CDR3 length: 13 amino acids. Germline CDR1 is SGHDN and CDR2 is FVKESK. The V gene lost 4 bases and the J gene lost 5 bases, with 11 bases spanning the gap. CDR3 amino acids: CASSLGRRTEAFF. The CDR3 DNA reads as TGTGCCAGCAGCCTGGGCCGTCGGACTGAAGCTTTCTTT.

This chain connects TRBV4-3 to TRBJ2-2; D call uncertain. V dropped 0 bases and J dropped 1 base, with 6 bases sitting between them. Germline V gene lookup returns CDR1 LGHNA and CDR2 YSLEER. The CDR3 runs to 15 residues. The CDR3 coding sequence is TGCGCCAGCAGCCAAGACGGGTGGAACACCGGGGAGCTGTTTTTT. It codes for CASSQDGWNTGELFF.

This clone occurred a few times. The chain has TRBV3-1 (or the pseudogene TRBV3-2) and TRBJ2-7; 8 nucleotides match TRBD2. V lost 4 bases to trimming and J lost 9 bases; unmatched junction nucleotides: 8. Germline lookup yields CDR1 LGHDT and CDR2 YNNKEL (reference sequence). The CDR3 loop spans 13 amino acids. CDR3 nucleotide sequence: TGTGCCAGCAGCCCTGGAGCGGGAGAAGGGCAGTACTTC. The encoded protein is CASSPGAGEGQYF.

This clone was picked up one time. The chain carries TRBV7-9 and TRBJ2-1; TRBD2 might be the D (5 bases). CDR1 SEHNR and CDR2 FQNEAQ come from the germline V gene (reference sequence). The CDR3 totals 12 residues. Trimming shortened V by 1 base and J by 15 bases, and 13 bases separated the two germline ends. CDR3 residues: CASSLEASRGFF. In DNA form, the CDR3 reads TGTGCCAGCAGCTTAGAGGCTTCCCGGGGGTTCTTC. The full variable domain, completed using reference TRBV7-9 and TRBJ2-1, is DTGVSQNPRHKITKRGQNVTFRCDPISEHNRLYWYRQTLGQGPEFLTYFQNEAQLEKSRLLSDRFSAERPKGSFSTLEIQRTEQGDSAMYLCASSLEASRGFFGPGTRLTVL.

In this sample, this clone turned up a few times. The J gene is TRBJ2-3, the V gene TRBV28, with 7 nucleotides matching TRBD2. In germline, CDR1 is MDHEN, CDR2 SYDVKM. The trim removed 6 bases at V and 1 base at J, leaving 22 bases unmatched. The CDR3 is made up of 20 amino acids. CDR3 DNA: TGTGCCAGCAGCCCCGGACAAATGCGGGAGAAGGAGGTTGGCACAGATACGCAGTATTTT. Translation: CASSPGQMREKEVGTDTQYF.

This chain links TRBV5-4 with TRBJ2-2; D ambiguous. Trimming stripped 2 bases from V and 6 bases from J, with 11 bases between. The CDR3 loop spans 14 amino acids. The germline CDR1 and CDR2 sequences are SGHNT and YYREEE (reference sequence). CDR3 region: CASSFKSVAGELFF. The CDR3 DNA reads TGTGCCAGCAGCTTTAAATCGGTTGCCGGGGAGCTGTTTTTT.

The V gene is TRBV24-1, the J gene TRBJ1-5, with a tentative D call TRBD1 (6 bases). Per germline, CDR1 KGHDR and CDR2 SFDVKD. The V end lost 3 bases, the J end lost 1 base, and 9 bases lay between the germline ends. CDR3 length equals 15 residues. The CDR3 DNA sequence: TGTGCCACCAGTGATAACAGGGACAGCAATCAGCCCCAGCATTTT. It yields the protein CATSDNRDSNQPQHF.